The 9 T cell receptor beta chains presented below share a single source sample, sequenced in a study of CD8 T cells in Susac syndrome. Reverse transcription of about 0.45 to 1 ug RNA was carried out with random hexamers. TCRdb redid the calling of the immunoSEQ multiplex PCR reads with MiXCR, one entry per CDR3 protein. The sample holds just over 300,000 distinct CDR3 sequences, about 90% seen once. The specimen was CD4+ T cells from PBMCs. These TCRs come from a human donor with multiple sclerosis.

The count of this clonotype is one. The chain employs TRBV27 and TRBJ1-1, with D perhaps TRBD1 (6 bases). Trimming took off 6 bases at V and 5 bases at J, with 19 bases between the two ends. The CDR3 has 15 amino acids. Germline CDR1 and CDR2: MNHEY and SMNVEV (reference sequence). CDR3 nucleotides: TGTGCCAGCAGCTATGGGATGGGGGCACAAACTGAAGCTTTCTTT. Amino acid sequence: CASSYGMGAQTEAFF.

The chain employs TRBV7-2 and TRBJ2-2; no reliable D call. This CDR3 spans 13 amino acids. The V and J ends lost 4 bases and 6 bases respectively, with 9 bases between them. CDR1 is SGHTA and CDR2 is FQGNSA in the germline V gene. The CDR3 DNA sequence: TGTGCCAGCAGCTATAAGAAGGCCGGGGAGCTGTTTTTT. This translates into CASSYKKAGELFF.

The gene calls are TRBV6-4 and TRBJ2-1; D might be TRBD2 (5 bases). The V end lost 5 bases, the J end lost 0 bases, and 11 bases lay between the germline ends. The CDR3 contains 15 residues. Germline-derived CDR1 and CDR2 are MRHNA and SNTAGT. CDR3 nucleotides: TGTGCCAGCAGTAGAAACGGGAACTCCTACAATGAGCAGTTCTTC. Translating gives CASSRNGNSYNEQFF.

This chain uses TRBV12-3 or TRBV12-4 with TRBJ1-1, with no clear D. The CDR3 is made up of 14 amino acids. Trimming pared 3 bases from V and 6 bases from J, leaving 14 bases between. CDR3 DNA: TGTGCCAGCAGTTTTGATAGGATGAAGGCTGAAGCTTTCTTT. It codes for CASSFDRMKAEAFF.

The rearrangement joins TRBV5-1 to TRBJ2-1; TRBD2 aligns across 15 bases. The CDR3 is 18 residues long. Looked up from germline, CDR1 is SGHRS and CDR2 is YFSETQ. Trimming cost V 4 bases and J 2 bases; bases outside gene matches: 7. CDR3 region: CASSPGLAGGLPYNEQFF. The CDR3 bases are TGCGCCAGCAGCCCGGGACTAGCGGGAGGATTACCCTACAATGAGCAGTTCTTC.

V and J are TRBV4-1 and TRBJ1-2; the D is unclear. Trimming stripped 1 base from V and 3 bases from J, with 12 bases between. The V gene's germline CDR1 is MGHRA and CDR2 YSYEKL. This CDR3 contains 15 residues. In nucleotides, the CDR3 is TGCGCCAGCAGCCAAGCGCGTGGGTTTGACTATGGCTACACCTTC. Encoded protein: CASSQARGFDYGYTF.

The chain uses TRBV6-2 or TRBV6-3 and TRBJ2-7, with TRBD1 matching 9 bases. Germline CDR1 MNHEY, CDR2 SVGEGT. The V gene end was trimmed by 3 bases and the J gene end by 3 bases; junction bases not matched to a gene: 15. The CDR3 sequence is 18 residues long. CDR3 loop: CASSYRLNSGQGHYEQYF. DNA of the CDR3: TGTGCCAGCAGTTATCGCCTCAACTCGGGACAGGGCCACTACGAGCAGTACTTC.

Here the CDR3 DNA reads TGTGCCAGCAGCCCGGGACTTCCGAGGTGGGGACCCCTCTCCTACGAGCAGTACTTC. This codes for CASSPGLPRWGPLSYEQYF. The rearrangement links TRBV6-2 or TRBV6-3 to TRBJ2-7, with a possible D match to TRBD2 (6 bases). The ends were cut back, 6 bases at V and 0 bases at J, with 27 bases in the middle. This CDR3 comprises 19 residues. The germline CDR1 and CDR2 sequences are MNHEY and SVGEGT.

J is TRBJ1-2 and V is TRBV29-1, with TRBD1 as a possible D gene (5 bases). V was shortened by 4 bases and J by 1 base, with 10 bases between the two germline ends. The CDR3 length is 13 residues. CDR1 and CDR2 from the germline V gene are SQVTM and ANQGSEA. The CDR3 DNA sequence: TGCAGCGTTGCAGGGTCCCTTAACTATGGCTACACCTTC. This encodes CSVAGSLNYGYTF.